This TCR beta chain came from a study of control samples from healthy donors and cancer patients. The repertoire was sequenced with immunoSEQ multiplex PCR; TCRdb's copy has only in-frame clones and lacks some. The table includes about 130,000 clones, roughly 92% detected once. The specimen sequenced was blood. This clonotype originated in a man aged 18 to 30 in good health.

The CDR3 reads CASSSQVTDTQYF. The CDR3 DNA reads TGTGCCAGCAGCTCCCAAGTAACAGATACGCAGTATTTT. The chain carries TRBV11-3 and TRBJ2-3, with unresolved D. Trimming shortened V by 4 bases and J by 3 bases, and 8 bases separated the two germline ends. The CDR3 extends over 13 amino acids. Germline-derived CDR1 and CDR2 are SGHNT and YENEEA.